This record looks at one T cell receptor beta chain sequence and its context. The antigen remains undetermined. Cultured CD4+ T cell DNA was sequenced using the Oncomine TCR Beta short-read assay. TCRdb redid the calling of the PCR reads with MiXCR, one entry per CDR3 protein. The sample consists of tens of thousands of distinct CDR3 sequences, under 70% of them appearing once. This sample is part of a study of vaccination and CD4 T cells after COVID-19. Turning to the study itself: Ranging from 14 to 241, the interval between dose two and post-vaccine sampling had a median of 72 days. Stimuli were overlapping spike peptide pools of SARS-CoV-2 and three common cold coronaviruses (HCoV-NL63, HCoV-OC43, HCoV-229E). The control cultures got either a CEFX pool, an HIV-1 Nef pool, or no peptide at all.

The sample's treatment: roughly ten-day PBMC culture with coronavirus spike peptide pools or control peptides (ViraFEST assay). Culture proceeded for less than twelve days, and CD4+ T cells were then isolated by negative selection. The germline V gene encodes CDR1 SGHTA and CDR2 FQGNSA. Trimming cost V 5 bases and J 4 bases, with 24 bases left between them. The CDR3 sequence is 18 residues long. This TCR was sampled from a human donor who had recovered from COVID-19. Sequenced: CD4+ T cells from blood, cultured in vitro. The chain carries TRBV7-2 and TRBJ2-1, with D perhaps assigned TRBD1 or TRBD2 (5 bases each). The chain's CDR3 is CASSDNPRDPSTYNEQFF. The DNA for the CDR3 is TGTGCCAGCAGCGATAACCCTAGGGACCCCTCAACATACAATGAGCAGTTCTTC.